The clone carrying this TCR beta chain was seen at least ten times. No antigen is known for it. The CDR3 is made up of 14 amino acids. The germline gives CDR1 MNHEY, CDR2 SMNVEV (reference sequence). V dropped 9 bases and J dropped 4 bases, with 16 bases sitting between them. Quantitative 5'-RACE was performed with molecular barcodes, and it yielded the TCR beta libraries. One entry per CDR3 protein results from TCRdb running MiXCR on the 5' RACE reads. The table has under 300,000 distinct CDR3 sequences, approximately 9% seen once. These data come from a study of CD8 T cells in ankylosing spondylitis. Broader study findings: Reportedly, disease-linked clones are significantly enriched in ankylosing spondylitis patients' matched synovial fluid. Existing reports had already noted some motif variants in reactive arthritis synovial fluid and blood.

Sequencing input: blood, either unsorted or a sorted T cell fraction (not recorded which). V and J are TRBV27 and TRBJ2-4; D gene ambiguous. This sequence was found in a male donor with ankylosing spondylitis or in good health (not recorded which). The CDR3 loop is CASSREDGKNIQYF. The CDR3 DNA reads TGTGCCAGTTCTCGCGAAGACGGAAAAAACATTCAGTACTTC.